These 27 T cell receptor beta chains originate from one sample sequenced in a study of blood T cell repertoires in COVID-19. Some clones are missing from TCRdb's copy, which holds only in-frame ones; the method was immunoSEQ multiplex PCR. Of around 190,000 clones in the sample, 82% were seen once. Sequenced material: peripheral blood. These receptors were obtained from a woman in her sixties with COVID-19, enrolled during active disease.

CDR3 in amino acids: CSVQVPSSGNTIYF. The CDR3 coding sequence is TGCAGCGTCCAGGTCCCCAGCTCTGGAAACACCATATATTTT. The chain combines TRBV29-1 with TRBJ1-3; D gene ambiguous. Looked up from germline, CDR1 is SQVTM and CDR2 is ANQGSEA. The CDR3 has 14 residues. V lost 6 bases to trimming and J lost 0 bases, with 12 bases between them. The full variable domain, with the rest looked up from reference TRBV29-1 and TRBJ1-3, is SAVISQKPSRDICQRGTSLTIQCQVDSQVTMMFWYRQQPGQSLTLIATANQGSEATYESGFVIDKFPISRPNLTFSTLTVSNMSPEDSSIYLCSVQVPSSGNTIYFGEGSWLTVV.

The chain uses TRBV9 and TRBJ2-2; the D gene is possibly TRBD2 (6 bases). V was pared by 3 bases and J by 0 bases, with 12 bases between. This CDR3 comprises 16 residues. Germline V CDR1 and CDR2: SGDLS, YYNGEE. The CDR3: CASSARLVANTGELFF. In DNA form, the CDR3 reads TGTGCCAGCAGCGCCCGACTAGTGGCGAACACCGGGGAGCTGTTTTTT. The full variable domain, its missing parts supplied by reference TRBV9 and TRBJ2-2, is DSGVTQTPKHLITATGQRVTLRCSPRSGDLSVYWYQQSLDQGLQFLIQYYNGEERAKGNILERFSAQQFPDLHSELNLSSLELGDSALYFCASSARLVANTGELFFGEGSRLTVL.

V is TRBV6-5 and J is TRBJ1-3, with D possibly TRBD1 on 5 matching bases. V shed 7 bases and J shed 4 bases, with 17 bases lying between them. CDR3 size: 15 residues. CDR1 MNHEY and CDR2 SVGAGI come from the germline V gene. CDR3 nucleotide sequence: TGTGCCAGCACTAAGGGGCAGGGAACCGGAAACACCATATATTTT. It yields the protein CASTKGQGTGNTIYF.

The table lists this clone with a few counts. The genes are TRBV15 and TRBJ1-3; tentative D call: TRBD1 (5 bases). Germline lookup yields CDR1 LNHNV and CDR2 YYDKDF (reference sequence). Trimming stripped 0 bases from V and 4 bases from J, with 13 bases between. This CDR3 has 16 residues. This CDR3 reads CATSRDQGIKGNTIYF. Here the CDR3 DNA reads TGTGCCACCAGCAGAGATCAGGGAATCAAAGGAAACACCATATATTTT.

This chain links TRBV11-2 with TRBJ2-7, with D possibly being TRBD1 (6 bases). The germline CDR1 and CDR2 sequences are SGHAT and FQNNGV. Trimming removed 2 bases from V and 4 bases from J, with 15 bases in between. The CDR3 is 15 residues long. CDR3 nucleotides: TGTGCCAGCAGCTTATTGCGGGCAGGGGTTTACGAGCAGTACTTC. Translation gives CASSLLRAGVYEQYF.

This clone was observed a handful of times. The rearrangement joins TRBV5-6 to TRBJ1-1; a weak D match, TRBD1 (5 bases). CDR1 is SGHDT, CDR2 YYEEEE, per germline. The V gene lost 4 bases and the J gene lost 4 bases, with 14 bases spanning the gap. CDR3 size: 14 residues. CDR3: CASSRPQGGTEAFF. CDR3 coding DNA: TGTGCCAGCAGCAGGCCCCAGGGCGGCACTGAAGCTTTCTTT.

The chain is built from TRBV3-1 (or the pseudogene TRBV3-2) and TRBJ2-1; weak D call: TRBD2 (6 bases). The CDR3 length is 15 residues. V shed 4 bases and J shed 3 bases, with 13 bases lying between them. The germline gives CDR1 LGHDT, CDR2 YNNKEL (reference sequence). For the CDR3, the DNA is TGTGCCAGCAGCCCCGGGATAGCGGTCTACAATGAGCAGTTCTTC. Encoded protein: CASSPGIAVYNEQFF.

The V call is TRBV19, the J call TRBJ1-6; 7 nucleotides align to TRBD1. CDR1 is LNHDA and CDR2 is SQIVND in the germline V gene (reference sequence). This CDR3 is built from 14 residues. V shed 5 bases and J 8 bases; nucleotides not matched to a gene: 6. The CDR3 loop reads CASSVDRFDSPLHF. Here the CDR3 DNA reads TGTGCCAGTAGTGTGGACAGGTTTGATTCACCCCTCCACTTT.

The rearrangement uses TRBV5-1 and TRBJ2-1; 8 bases match TRBD2. The V gene's germline CDR1 is SGHRS and CDR2 YFSETQ. Trimming took 4 bases from V and 9 from J; bases not matched to a gene: 12. This CDR3 region has 15 residues. The CDR3: CASSPTGGGQFEQFF. CDR3 nucleotide sequence: TGCGCCAGCAGCCCTACGGGAGGGGGGCAATTTGAGCAGTTCTTC.

V usage is TRBV5-1 and J usage is TRBJ2-2; 8 nucleotides match TRBD2. The CDR3 has 16 amino acids. V shed 1 base and J 5 bases; nucleotides not matched to a gene: 7. In germline, CDR1 is SGHRS, CDR2 YFSETQ. The CDR3 protein is CASSLTAGVSTGELFF. The DNA of the CDR3 is TGCGCCAGCAGCTTGACAGCGGGAGTATCAACCGGGGAGCTGTTTTTT.

The V gene is TRBV5-1, the J gene TRBJ2-5; maybe TRBD2 (5 bases). Germline V gene lookup returns CDR1 SGHRS and CDR2 YFSETQ. This CDR3 has 13 residues. With 5 bases removed from V and 5 bases from J, the gap between germline ends came to 13 bases. CDR3 nucleotide sequence: TGCGCCAGCAGTCACGACTACCCCGAGACCCAGTACTTC. This gives the protein CASSHDYPETQYF.

The genes are TRBV6-5 and TRBJ1-1; maybe TRBD1 (6 bases). This CDR3 comprises 11 residues. CDR1 and CDR2 from the germline V gene are MNHEY and SVGAGI. Trimming took 2 bases from V and 14 from J, leaving 12 bases between them. The CDR3 sequence: CASSYAGETFF. DNA of the CDR3: TGTGCCAGCAGTTACGCAGGGGAAACCTTCTTT.

The rearrangement uses TRBV28 and TRBJ1-1; D gene ambiguous. CDR1 and CDR2 from the germline V gene are MDHEN and SYDVKM. This CDR3 region has 14 residues. V was trimmed by 5 bases and J by 3 bases, leaving 13 bases between them. This CDR3 is CASSGSGGDTEAFF. The CDR3 DNA reads as TGTGCCAGCAGTGGAAGCGGTGGGGACACTGAAGCTTTCTTT.

The V call is TRBV7-3, the J call TRBJ2-5; possibly TRBD1 for D (6 bases). Trimming removed 5 bases from V and 5 bases from J, with 18 bases in between. This CDR3 contains 15 residues. Germline loops: CDR1 SGHTA, CDR2 FQGTGA. DNA of the CDR3: TGTGCCAGCAGCCCGGGGACATCCTGGGGGGAGACCCAGTACTTC. Protein product: CASSPGTSWGETQYF.

The chain carries TRBV11-2 and TRBJ1-4; TRBD1 matches at 10 bases. The ends lost 3 bases at V and 2 bases at J; junction bases unmatched: 3. This CDR3 contains 16 residues. CDR1 is SGHAT and CDR2 is FQNNGV in the germline V gene. CDR3 sequence reads: CASSLGTGVTNEKLFF. DNA for the CDR3: TGTGCCAGCAGCTTGGGGACAGGGGTGACTAATGAAAAACTGTTTTTT. The whole variable domain, filled in from reference TRBV11-2 and TRBJ1-4, reads EAGVAQSPRYKIIEKRQSVAFWCNPISGHATLYWYQQILGQGPKLLIQFQNNGVVDDSQLPKDRFSAERLKGVDSTLKIQPAKLEDSAVYLCASSLGTGVTNEKLFFGSGTQLSVL.

The chain carries TRBV9 and TRBJ2-1; D remains unclear. This CDR3 contains 13 residues. The V and J ends lost 3 bases and 6 bases respectively, with 10 bases between them. Looked up from germline, CDR1 is SGDLS and CDR2 is YYNGEE. Written as DNA, the CDR3 is TGTGCCAGCAGCGACCCGGTTAGCAATGAGCAGTTCTTC. Protein: CASSDPVSNEQFF.

The chain has TRBV11-2 and TRBJ2-2; 8 bases fit TRBD2. With V trimmed by 4 bases and J by 4 bases, 2 bases remained unmatched. Germline V gene lookup returns CDR1 SGHAT and CDR2 FQNNGV. CDR3 length equals 14 residues. The CDR3 protein is CASSSSGFTGELFF. The CDR3 DNA sequence: TGTGCCAGCAGCTCTAGCGGGTTCACCGGGGAGCTGTTTTTT. The whole variable domain, filled in from reference TRBV11-2 and TRBJ2-2, reads EAGVAQSPRYKIIEKRQSVAFWCNPISGHATLYWYQQILGQGPKLLIQFQNNGVVDDSQLPKDRFSAERLKGVDSTLKIQPAKLEDSAVYLCASSSSGFTGELFFGEGSRLTVL.

The gene calls are TRBV19 and TRBJ1-5; D call uncertain. Trimming shortened V by 5 bases and J by 0 bases, and 14 bases separated the two germline ends. This CDR3 is built from 16 residues. Germline V gives CDR1 LNHDA, CDR2 SQIVND (reference sequence). The CDR3, as DNA: TGTGCCAGTAGTCTTTCCCGAGGGAATAGCAATCAGCCCCAGCATTTT. Amino acid sequence: CASSLSRGNSNQPQHF.

The chain couples TRBV2 to TRBJ1-2, with D uncertain. The ends were cut back, 3 bases at V and 5 bases at J, with 7 bases in the middle. The CDR3 is 12 residues long. Germline V gene data show CDR1 as SNHLY and CDR2 as FYNNEI. The CDR3 protein is CASSDGLYGYTF. For the CDR3, the DNA is TGTGCCAGCAGTGACGGGTTATATGGCTACACCTTC.

The rearrangement links TRBV10-3 to TRBJ1-5; D not resolved. Germline V gene sequence: CDR1 ENHRY, CDR2 SYGVKD. V dropped 3 bases and J dropped 7 bases, with 13 bases sitting between them. CDR3 length equals 14 residues. In DNA form, the CDR3 reads TGTGCCATCAGTGATCCCGGCGGGCGACAGCCCCAGCATTTT. Translated, it gives CAISDPGGRQPQHF.

The chain employs TRBV7-2 and TRBJ2-1; 11 bases line up with TRBD2. Germline CDR1 reads SGHTA; CDR2 reads FQGNSA. The CDR3 has 15 amino acids. With V trimmed by 1 base and J by 6 bases, 2 bases remained unmatched. DNA for the CDR3: TGTGCCAGCAGCTTAGTGGGGACTAGCGGCAATGAGCAGTTCTTC. Protein: CASSLVGTSGNEQFF.

This rearrangement joins TRBV6-2 or TRBV6-3 to TRBJ2-3; 11 nucleotides line up with TRBD2. Germline CDR1 and CDR2: MNHEY and SVGEGT. The CDR3 has 15 residues. Trimming cost V 4 bases and J 4 bases; bases outside gene matches: 4. CDR3 region: CASSFSGGAPDTQYF. CDR3 in DNA: TGTGCCAGCAGTTTTAGCGGGGGGGCCCCAGATACGCAGTATTTT.

The CDR3 is CASSLQGVSTDTQYF. CDR3 DNA: TGTGCCAGCAGCTTACAGGGGGTTAGCACAGATACGCAGTATTTT. This chain connects TRBV7-2 to TRBJ2-3, with TRBD1 matching 7 bases. CDR3 size: 15 residues. The trim removed 2 bases at V and 0 bases at J, leaving 2 bases unmatched. The germline V gene has CDR1 SGHTA and CDR2 FQGNSA.

The chain employs TRBV24-1 and TRBJ2-2, with 7 bases fitting TRBD2. The germline V gene has CDR1 KGHDR and CDR2 SFDVKD. CDR3 size: 15 residues. Losses at the gene ends were 5 bases for V and 4 bases for J; bases not matched to a gene: 6. DNA of the CDR3: TGTGCCACCAGTGGGGGGGGTTCGGGCACCGGGGAGCTGTTTTTT. Translating it yields CATSGGGSGTGELFF.

The table lists this clone with a count of one. This rearrangement joins TRBV15 to TRBJ1-5, with D possibly TRBD1 on 5 matching bases. The CDR3 is made up of 18 amino acids. The V end was cut by 0 bases, the J end by 5 bases, with 20 bases between. From germline, CDR1 is LNHNV and CDR2 YYDKDF (reference sequence). DNA of the CDR3: TGTGCCACCAGCAGAGATCGGCGTGGGGGAGGTGACGATCAGCCCCAGCATTTT. This codes for CATSRDRRGGGDDQPQHF.

The table lists this clone with a few counts. The chain links TRBV15 to TRBJ1-2, with D possibly TRBD1 on 5 matching bases. This CDR3 comprises 16 residues. Germline CDR1 is LNHNV and CDR2 is YYDKDF (reference sequence). Deletions cut 0 bases from V and 8 bases from J, with 19 bases between. CDR3 in amino acids: CATSRDRQGRFEGYTF. The CDR3 DNA follows: TGTGCCACCAGCAGAGATCGCCAGGGTCGGTTTGAGGGCTACACCTTC.

The rearrangement uses TRBV6-2 or TRBV6-3 and TRBJ2-5; 13 nucleotides align to TRBD2. The germline CDR1 and CDR2 sequences are MNHEY and SVGEGT. The CDR3 runs to 15 residues. V trimming: 2 bases; J trimming: 5 bases; junction bases outside the gene matches: 2. This CDR3 is CASSYRLAGGETQYF. CDR3 nucleotides: TGTGCCAGCAGTTACCGACTAGCGGGAGGTGAGACCCAGTACTTC.